The 16 T cell receptor beta chains below all came from one sample that was sequenced in a study of blood T cell repertoires in COVID-19. TCRdb's copy holds only in-frame clones and misses some; the assay was immunoSEQ multiplex PCR. The sample shows 250,000 or so clones, roughly 86% of them seen only once. Sequencing was performed on peripheral blood. The source of these receptors is a woman aged 60-75 years with COVID-19, enrolled during active disease.

V is TRBV4-1 and J is TRBJ2-3; D may be TRBD2 (6 bases). Germline V gene sequence: CDR1 MGHRA, CDR2 YSYEKL. The V end was cut by 4 bases, the J end by 0 bases, with 14 bases between. This CDR3 has 16 amino acids. CDR3 sequence: CASSPRGNPSTDTQYF. CDR3 DNA: TGCGCCAGCAGCCCCCGGGGGAACCCTAGCACAGATACGCAGTATTTT.

The chain recombines TRBV15 with TRBJ1-2; a weak D match, TRBD1 (6 bases). This CDR3 comprises 17 residues. CDR1 LNHNV and CDR2 YYDKDF come from the germline V gene (reference sequence). V lost 0 bases and J lost 6, with 20 bases in between. DNA for the CDR3: TGTGCCACCAGCAGAGACGACAGGCGGTCGGCCCCCGATGGCTACACCTTC. Translation: CATSRDDRRSAPDGYTF.

The rearrangement links TRBV18 to TRBJ1-2, with 7 bases fitting TRBD1. Germline assignment: CDR1 KGHSH and CDR2 LQKENI. The CDR3 runs 16 residues. J lost 3 bases, V lost 4 bases, and 11 bases had no gene match. The CDR3 sequence is CASSRQGSGTDYGYTF. CDR3 coding DNA: TGTGCCAGCTCACGACAAGGCTCCGGGACAGACTATGGCTACACCTTC. The whole variable domain, filled in from reference TRBV18 and TRBJ1-2, reads NAGVMQNPRHLVRRRGQEARLRCSPMKGHSHVYWYRQLPEEGLKFMVYLQKENIIDESGMPKERFSAEFPKEGPSILRIQQVVRGDSAAYFCASSRQGSGTDYGYTFGSGTRLTVV.

The chain uses TRBV7-8 and TRBJ2-6, with 8 bases that match TRBD1. Germline CDR1 SGHVS, CDR2 FQNEAQ. The CDR3 has 17 residues. After removal of 5 bases from V and 1 base from J, the junction contained 7 bases not matched to a gene. CDR3: CASSPGTGPSGANVLTF. CDR3 bases: TGTGCCAGCAGCCCCGGGACAGGACCTTCTGGGGCCAACGTCCTGACTTTC.

V and J are TRBV6-5 and TRBJ2-1; D might be TRBD2 (6 bases). The V end lost 5 bases, the J end lost 4 bases, and 9 bases lay between the germline ends. Germline-derived CDR1 and CDR2 are MNHEY and SVGAGI. The CDR3 runs 13 residues. The DNA for the CDR3 is TGTGCCAGCAGTCGGGACTCTTACAATGAGCAGTTCTTC. Translating gives CASSRDSYNEQFF.

For the CDR3, the DNA is TGTGCCAGCTCAACCCCCGGACAGGGGGGCAATCAGCCCCAGCATTTT. Residues: CASSTPGQGGNQPQHF. This rearrangement joins TRBV18 to TRBJ1-5; TRBD1 agrees at 10 bases. The CDR3 covers 16 residues. Germline loops: CDR1 KGHSH, CDR2 LQKENI. V dropped 5 bases and J dropped 2; count of bases not matched to a gene: 6. Complete variable domain (other parts from reference TRBV18 and TRBJ1-5): NAGVMQNPRHLVRRRGQEARLRCSPMKGHSHVYWYRQLPEEGLKFMVYLQKENIIDESGMPKERFSAEFPKEGPSILRIQQVVRGDSAAYFCASSTPGQGGNQPQHFGDGTRLSIL.

This clone was recorded once. V is TRBV24-1 and J is TRBJ2-5, with 7 bases aligning to TRBD2. J lost 4 bases, V lost 1 base, and 8 bases had no gene match. Germline CDR1 KGHDR, CDR2 SFDVKD. CDR3 length equals 16 residues. CDR3 in DNA: TGTGCCACCAGTGATTTCGGCGGGAGTCGATCAGAGACCCAGTACTTC. It yields the protein CATSDFGGSRSETQYF.

The chain employs TRBV24-1 and TRBJ2-1, with D perhaps TRBD2 (6 bases). This CDR3 is 14 amino acids long. V shed 5 bases and J shed 7 bases, with 14 bases lying between them. CDR1 KGHDR and CDR2 SFDVKD come from the germline V gene. CDR3 in DNA: TGTGCCACCAGTGTCTTGGGGGGTGCGAATGAGCAGTTCTTC. Amino acids: CATSVLGGANEQFF.

The CDR3 DNA reads as TGCGCCAGCAGCCCCCAGCGGGGAACCTACGAGCAGTACTTC. Amino acids: CASSPQRGTYEQYF. The chain links TRBV4-1 to TRBJ2-7; 7 positions match TRBD2. V lost 4 bases and J lost 2; bases outside the gene matches: 5. CDR1 is MGHRA and CDR2 is YSYEKL in the germline V gene. This CDR3 comprises 14 residues.

This clone occurred a few times. The chain is built from TRBV6-5 and TRBJ2-7; D unresolved. The germline CDR1 and CDR2 sequences are MNHEY and SVGAGI. This CDR3 is 12 amino acids long. V was clipped by 6 bases and J by 0 bases, with 6 bases between them. The CDR3, as DNA: TGTGCCAGCAGGGCTTCCTCCTACGAGCAGTACTTC. Residues: CASRASSYEQYF.

The rearrangement joins TRBV24-1 to TRBJ1-1, with 8 bases matching TRBD1. CDR3 length: 14 residues. Germline CDR1 KGHDR, CDR2 SFDVKD. V lost 7 bases, J lost 4 bases, and 7 bases stayed unmatched. CDR3 region: CATRANTGGTEAFF. CDR3 nucleotides: TGTGCCACCAGGGCAAATACAGGGGGCACTGAAGCTTTCTTT.

In its sample, this clone was seen once. The chain joins TRBV30 to TRBJ2-7; D is unresolved. CDR3 length: 13 residues. Between the trimmed V and J ends, which lost 0 bases and 2 bases, there was a span of 8 bases. Germline values: CDR1 GTSNPN, CDR2 SVGIG (reference sequence). CDR3 sequence reads: CAWSVRRAYEQYF. For the CDR3, the DNA is TGTGCCTGGAGTGTTCGTCGCGCCTACGAGCAGTACTTC.

The chain joins TRBV27 to TRBJ1-6; D ambiguous. Trimming removed 3 bases at V and 6 bases at J, with 24 bases between. This CDR3 spans 19 amino acids. CDR1 and CDR2 from the germline V gene are MNHEY and SMNVEV (reference sequence). The DNA for the CDR3 is TGTGCCAGCAGTTTTCAAGGTGGCGGCCCTTCTCCCGTTAATTCACCCCTCCACTTT. Its translation is CASSFQGGGPSPVNSPLHF.

This clone came up a few times. This chain joins TRBV3-1 (or the pseudogene TRBV3-2) and TRBJ1-2; maybe TRBD1 (5 bases). Germline V gene lookup returns CDR1 LGHDT and CDR2 YNNKEL (reference sequence). V lost 1 base and J 8 bases, leaving 17 bases between the germline ends. This CDR3 region has 15 residues. In DNA form, the CDR3 reads TGTGCCAGCAGCCAAGGTAGTCCGGGGGGGAGCGGCTACACCTTC. Its protein product is CASSQGSPGGSGYTF.

The V gene is TRBV5-1, the J gene TRBJ2-5; the D gene is possibly TRBD2 (5 bases). The germline V gene encodes CDR1 SGHRS and CDR2 YFSETQ. The CDR3 consists of 14 residues. Trimming left V 4 bases short and J 5 bases short, with 15 bases between. DNA for the CDR3: TGCGCCAGCAGCCCGGCGGGTCCACGGGAGACCCAGTACTTC. It specifies CASSPAGPRETQYF. Full variable domain (outside the CDR3, taken from reference TRBV5-1 and TRBJ2-5): KAGVTQTPRYLIKTRGQQVTLSCSPISGHRSVSWYQQTPGQGLQFLFEYFSETQRNKGNFPGRFSGRQFSNSRSEMNVSTLELGDSALYLCASSPAGPRETQYFGPGTRLLVL.

V gene TRBV23-1 combines with J gene TRBJ2-7; 11 bases match TRBD2. TRBV23-1 is flagged as an ORF with uncertain function. The CDR3 loop spans 18 amino acids. Trimming cost V 4 bases and J 0 bases; bases outside gene matches: 11. The CDR3 here is CASSPGASGRFSSYEQYF. The CDR3 region has the DNA TGCGCCAGCAGTCCGGGGGCTAGCGGGAGGTTCAGCTCCTACGAGCAGTACTTC.